Sequencing of this TCR beta chain was carried out in a study of blood T cell repertoires in COVID-19. Study details: The United States, Italy and Spain were the sources of the acute and convalescent COVID-19 samples. T cells, B-cell-depleted T cells, or PBMCs provided the cDNA or gDNA that served as material.

In the authors' workflow: How many nucleated cells were present was estimated from reference gene primer amplification. Here immunoSEQ multiplex PCR was the method, and the copy in TCRdb shows in-frame clones only, minus some. V, J and clone size are those of that table, while D and trimming were read from the DNA. The table has 260,000 or so clones, around 90% seen once. The germline gives CDR1 LNHDA, CDR2 SQIVND (reference sequence). The V end lost 5 bases, the J end lost 0 bases, and 13 bases lay between the germline ends. This CDR3 spans 15 amino acids. The sequence came from a human donor in a cohort sampled during active COVID-19. This sequence joins TRBV19 and TRBJ2-5; D is ambiguous. The material sequenced was peripheral blood. The CDR3 sequence: CASSFGSDYQETQYF. The CDR3 DNA reads TGTGCCAGTAGTTTCGGGTCAGACTACCAAGAGACCCAGTACTTC. Full variable domain (missing parts from reference TRBV19 and TRBJ2-5): DGGITQSPKYLFRKEGQNVTLSCEQNLNHDAMYWYRQDPGQGLRLIYYSQIVNDFQKGDIAEGYSVSREKKESFPLTVTSAQKNPTAFYLCASSFGSDYQETQYFGPGTRLLVL.